This T cell receptor beta chain was captured in a study of shared clonotypes between healthy human individuals. Sorted-subset replicate PCRs used 200 ng DNA, some 33,000 T cell genomes. Produced via immunoSEQ multiplex PCR; TCRdb's table is partial and in-frame only. In the table there are approximately 1,000,000 clones, around three quarters of which are singletons. Every contributor of samples was a Caucasian grown-up residing in Nashville, Tennessee. The ends lost 1 base at V and 3 bases at J; junction bases unmatched: 7. Per germline, CDR1 SGHTA and CDR2 FQGNSA. The CDR3 has 16 amino acids. Sequenced input: memory CD4+ T cells from PBMCs. Described subset: CD45RA-negative fraction. The clonotype comes from a man between 18 and 35 years old in good health. Some clones in this sample may be carry-over from other donors' samples. The chain carries TRBV7-2 and TRBJ2-7, with 9 bases aligning to TRBD1. The CDR3 here is CASSLDGGQGIYEQYF. In DNA, the CDR3 is TGTGCCAGCAGCTTAGACGGGGGACAGGGAATCTACGAGCAGTACTTC.